This T cell receptor (beta chain) is from a study of T cell responses to AZD1222 COVID-19 vaccine. A single count supports this clone. What it binds is not known. The table came from immunoSEQ multiplex PCR; TCRdb's copy has only in-frame clones and leaves some out. The data contain 85,000 to 110,000 clones, 80% to 90% of them seen just once; the ten biggest clones take up 20% to 25%. Study-wide findings and caveats: Spike-specific TCRs gained breadth and depth after people received two AZD1222 doses.

The sequences come from peripheral blood, collected on day 0 of AZD1222 vaccination. The source of this sequence is an adult in good health.

Here the CDR3 DNA reads TGTGCCAGCAGTGATGGCAATGAGCCAAGAAGCGGGAATCTCGAGCAGTACTTC. It translates to CASSDGNEPRSGNLEQYF. This chain connects TRBV6-1 to TRBJ2-7; 7 nucleotides match TRBD2. This CDR3 has 18 residues. The trim removed 3 bases at V and 6 bases at J, leaving 20 bases unmatched. Germline-derived CDR1 and CDR2 are MNHNS and SASEGT.